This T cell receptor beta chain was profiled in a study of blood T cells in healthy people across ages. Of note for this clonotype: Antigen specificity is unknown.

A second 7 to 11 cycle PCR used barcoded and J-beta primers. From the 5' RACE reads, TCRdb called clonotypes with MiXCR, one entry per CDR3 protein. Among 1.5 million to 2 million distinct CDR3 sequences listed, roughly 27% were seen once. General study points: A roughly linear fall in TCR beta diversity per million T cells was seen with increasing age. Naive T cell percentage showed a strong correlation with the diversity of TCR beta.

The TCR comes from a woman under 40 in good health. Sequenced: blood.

The CDR3 loop reads CASTRSGEETQYF. CDR3 coding DNA: TGTGCCAGCACCCGATCGGGGGAAGAGACCCAGTACTTC. This sequence joins TRBV16 and TRBJ2-7; D might be TRBD2 (6 bases). Near its end, the DNA agrees better with TRBJ2-5, so the J call may be wrong. CDR1 KGHSY and CDR2 FQNENV come from the germline V gene. The CDR3 spans 13 residues.